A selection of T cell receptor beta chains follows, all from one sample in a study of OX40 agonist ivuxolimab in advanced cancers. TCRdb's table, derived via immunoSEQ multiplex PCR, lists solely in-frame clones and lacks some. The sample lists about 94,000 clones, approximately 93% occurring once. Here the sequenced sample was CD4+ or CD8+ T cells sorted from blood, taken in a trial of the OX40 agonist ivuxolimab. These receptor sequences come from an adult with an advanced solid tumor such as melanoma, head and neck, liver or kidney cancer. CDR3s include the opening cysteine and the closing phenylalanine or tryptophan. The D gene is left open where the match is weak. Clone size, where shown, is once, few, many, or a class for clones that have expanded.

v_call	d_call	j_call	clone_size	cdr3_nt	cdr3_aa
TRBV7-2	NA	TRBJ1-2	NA	TGTGCCAGCAGCCCCACGGGAAACTATGGCTACACCTTC	CASSPTGNYGYTF
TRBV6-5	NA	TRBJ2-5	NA	TGTGCCAGCAGTTACTCCCCCGCGACACCTCTGGAGACCCAGTACTTC	CASSYSPATPLETQYF
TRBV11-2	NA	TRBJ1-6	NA	TGTGCCAGCAGCTATTGGGGGCTAAAGAATAATTCACCCCTCCACTTT	CASSYWGLKNNSPLHF
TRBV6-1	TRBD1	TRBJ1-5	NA	TGTGCCAGCAGGAAGACAGGGGGCGCCGGGCAGCCCCAGCATTTT	CASRKTGGAGQPQHF
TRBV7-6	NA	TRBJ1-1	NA	TGTGCCAGCAGCTTAGGTCAGCAAAACACTGAAGCTTTCTTT	CASSLGQQNTEAFF
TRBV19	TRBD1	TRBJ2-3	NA	TGTGCCAGTAGTCCCACAAAACAGGGGGTGAACACAGATACGCAGTATTTT	CASSPTKQGVNTDTQYF
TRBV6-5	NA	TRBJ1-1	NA	TGTGCCAGCAGGTCCTCTATGAACACTGAAGCTTTCTTT	CASRSSMNTEAFF
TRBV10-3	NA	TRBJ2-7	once	TGTGCCATCAGTGAGTCGGATCGCGGAACACTCGAGCAGTACTTC	CAISESDRGTLEQYF
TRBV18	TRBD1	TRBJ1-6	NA	TGTGCCAGCTCACCGCAGGGGGCTCTGGATTCACCCCTCCACTTT	CASSPQGALDSPLHF
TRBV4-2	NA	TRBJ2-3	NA	TGTGCCAGCAGCCAAGGGGATAGGACTAGCACAGATACGCAGTATTTT	CASSQGDRTSTDTQYF
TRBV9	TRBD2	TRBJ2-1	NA	TGTGCCAGCAGCGTAACGGGACTAGCGGGGTGGAGCTCCTACAATGAGCAGTTCTTC	CASSVTGLAGWSSYNEQFF
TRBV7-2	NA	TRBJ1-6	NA	TGTGCCAGCAGCTCAAATACCGGGACACTAAATTCACCCCTCCACTTT	CASSSNTGTLNSPLHF
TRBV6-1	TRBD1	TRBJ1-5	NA	TGTGCCAGCAGTGGGGGGACAGCAAGGGCCAATCAGCCCCAGCATTTT	CASSGGTARANQPQHF
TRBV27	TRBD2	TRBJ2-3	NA	TGTGCCAGCAGTTTAGGTTTAGCGGGGAGCACAGATACGCAGTATTTT	CASSLGLAGSTDTQYF
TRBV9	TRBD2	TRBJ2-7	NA	TGTGCCAGCAGCCACCTTGGGAGCGGGGGTTCCTACGAGCAGTACTTC	CASSHLGSGGSYEQYF
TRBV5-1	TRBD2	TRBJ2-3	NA	TGCGCCAGCAGCTTGGCTTTGACTAGCGGGGACACAGATACGCAGTATTTT	CASSLALTSGDTDTQYF
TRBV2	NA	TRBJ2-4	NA	TGTGCCAGCAGTGAGGTCGGGACTCAAAACATTCAGTACTTC	CASSEVGTQNIQYF
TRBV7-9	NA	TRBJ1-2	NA	TGTGCCAGCAGCTCGTCTGAGAAAGGGTATGGCTACACCTTC	CASSSSEKGYGYTF
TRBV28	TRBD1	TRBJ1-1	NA	TGTGCCAGCACAATGGGGACAGCTAACACTGAAGCTTTCTTT	CASTMGTANTEAFF
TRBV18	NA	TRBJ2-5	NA	TGTGCCAGCTCACCACGGCAGAACCAAGAGACCCAGTACTTC	CASSPRQNQETQYF
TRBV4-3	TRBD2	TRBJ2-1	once	TGCGCCAGCAGCCAAGACCCGACTAGCTACCCGTCGAATGAGCAGTTCTTC	CASSQDPTSYPSNEQFF
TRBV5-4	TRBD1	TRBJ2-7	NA	TGTGCCAGCAGCTCACCGGGACAGGGTTCCTACGAGCAGTACTTC	CASSSPGQGSYEQYF
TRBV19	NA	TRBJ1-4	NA	TGTGCCAGTAGGGCTTACGAGTCTGAAAAACTGTTTTTT	CASRAYESEKLFF
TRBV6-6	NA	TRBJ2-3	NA	TGTGCCAGCAGTTACTCAGGCGGGAACACAGATACGCAGTATTTT	CASSYSGGNTDTQYF
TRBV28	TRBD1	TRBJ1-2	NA	TGTGCCAGCAGCCTGGGACAGGGCTATAGAAGCTACACCTTC	CASSLGQGYRSYTF
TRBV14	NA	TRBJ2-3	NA	TGTGCCAGCAGCCAAAAAATCTTTCTTAGGGAGCAGTATTTT	CASSQKIFLREQYF
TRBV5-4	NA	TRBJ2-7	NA	TGTGCCAGCAGCCGTGCTAGCTACGAGCAGTACTTC	CASSRASYEQYF
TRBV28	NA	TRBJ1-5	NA	TGTGCCAGCAGTTTATTTGGGGCTTCCAATCAGCCCCAGCATTTT	CASSLFGASNQPQHF
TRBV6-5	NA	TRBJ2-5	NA	TGTGCCAGCAGTTACTCGAAAGGGGTAGGGAAGACCCAGTACTTC	CASSYSKGVGKTQYF